The clone carrying this T cell receptor beta chain occurred a few times. The entry originates in a study of blood T cell repertoires in COVID-19. The ends were cut back, 5 bases at V and 1 base at J, with 6 bases in the middle. This CDR3 has 14 amino acids. Germline CDR1 reads SNHLY; CDR2 reads FYNNEI. Study members were between 18 and 89 years old and lived in approximately 25 US regions. Donors in Cohort 3 who had recovered were those with two negative PCRs, healthcare professional clearance, or resolution of their symptoms. Data came from immunoSEQ multiplex PCR; TCRdb stores just in-frame clones and leaves some out. The sample yields about 180,000 clones, 86% seen once.

The source of this sequence is a woman younger than 45 who had recovered from COVID-19. This chain links TRBV2 with TRBJ2-6, with D maybe TRBD1 (5 bases). The source material was PBMCs or T cells enriched from blood (not recorded which). The DNA for the CDR3 is TGTGCCAGCAGTCGACAGTCTGGGGCCAACGTCCTGACTTTC. Translated: CASSRQSGANVLTF.